A selection of T cell receptor beta chains follows, all from one sample in a study of T cell responses to AZD1222 COVID-19 vaccine. Using immunoSEQ multiplex PCR, the repertoire was profiled, and TCRdb retains in-frame clones only, with some absent. The profile shows over 100,000 clones, approximately 90% of them singletons. This specimen was peripheral blood, taken on day 0 of AZD1222 vaccination. These receptors came from an adult in good health. Each CDR3 is given with its conserved first and last residue. Clone size is stated in some rows and not others, as once, few, many or a class when expanded.

abundance,v_gene,CDR3aa
.,TRBV6-5,CASSSDPARTYEQYF
.,TRBV18,CASSRMDRTYEQYF
.,TRBV9,CASSVGGTYGYTF
.,TRBV7-6,CASSLRSQGTLNTGELFF
.,TRBV3-1/TRBV3-2,CASSPPPQLAGGYNEQFF
.,TRBV3-1/TRBV3-2,CASSQDRVGEQYF
.,TRBV5-1,CASSLSLVGSEKLFF
.,TRBV10-3,CAISEQGQRYGYTF
.,TRBV18,CASSPTSVNTEAFF
once,TRBV11-2,CASSLDLQGHGYTF
.,TRBV5-1,CASSLVSANTEAFF
.,TRBV28,CASRPQGASTDTQYF
.,TRBV6-6,CASSPQTLSSGNTIYF
few,TRBV5-1,CASRRASGAVEQYF
once,TRBV21-1,CASSKAQGTECGNQPQHF
few,TRBV9,CASSVGGGEVDTQYF
once,TRBV7-6,CASSLVDLLAGGREQFF
.,TRBV29-1,CSVEGTARTAEAFF
.,TRBV6-5,CASRGGSQPQHF
.,TRBV19,CASSMPHFSGATEAFF
.,TRBV5-1,CASNNLRQGLREGYEQYF
.,TRBV18,CASSPVRADNSPLHF
.,TRBV5-8,CASSLDILGVSRGYTF
once,TRBV19,CASSIPGLEYNEQFF
.,TRBV19,CASSMGDHNTEAFF
.,TRBV19,CATWGGNYGYTF
.,TRBV12-5,CASGLVPKGASTDTQYF
.,TRBV5-1,CASSLLRNEGGGYTF
.,TRBV5-5,CASSTGTSGGVIHEQFF
.,TRBV5-1,CASREATSTDTQYF
.,TRBV12-3/TRBV12-4,CASRPQGVGGYTF
.,TRBV6-5,CASSRQNDVQPQHF
few,TRBV6-4,CASKPSGGHTDTQYF
few,TRBV2,CASSIRQGAGYTF
.,TRBV5-1,CASSVTGGADRRETQYF
.,TRBV11-3,CASSVGPLGEQYF
few,TRBV3-1/TRBV3-2,CASRLETGAMNTEAFF
.,TRBV5-1,CASSFDPSDSDEKLFF
.,TRBV5-6,CASSPVYTVIYGYTF
once,TRBV6-7,CASSYSTGASTEAFF
.,TRBV27,CASSNRGGSTDTQYF
.,TRBV7-2,CASRLNMNTEAFF
once,TRBV15,CATSRGRINSNQPQHF
.,TRBV18,CASSTTGGANEKLFF